Here is one T cell receptor (beta chain) with its context. The antigen remains unidentified. The data belong to a study of T cell clonotyping in hematopoietic cell transplantation. Study observations and caveats: Without cell sorting, CD4 versus CD8 contributions remain unresolved. Few recipient clonotypes overlapped donors; over 95% were de novo at given depth.

Data came from immunoSEQ multiplex PCR; TCRdb stores just in-frame clones and leaves some out. Of 29,000 or so clones in the sample, 60% to 85% were seen once. The CDR3 loop spans 13 amino acids. Trimming cost V 5 bases and J 4 bases, with 11 bases left between them. Germline CDR1 MNHEY, CDR2 SMNVEV (reference sequence). Time point of the sample: recipient sample about 28 days before transplant, after cytoreduction. This material consisted of peripheral blood mononuclear cells, taken before stem cell transplant. The sequence was obtained from a woman between 25 and 40 years old with chronic myeloid leukemia. Some clones in this sample may be carry-over from other donors' samples. The V gene is TRBV27, the J gene TRBJ1-2; D is undetermined. As DNA, the CDR3 is TGTGCCAGCAGTCCGTCGGACGCCTATGGCTACACCTTC. It specifies CASSPSDAYGYTF.